This TCR beta chain came from a study of STAT5B mutations in CD4+ large granular lymphocyte leukemia. For this clone: Its matching antigen is unknown.

Clones were sequenced by immunoSEQ multiplex PCR, and TCRdb holds only the in-frame ones, with some missing. Among some 29,000 clones, approximately 79% were seen once, and the ten largest hold approximately 6%. The CDR3 consists of 15 residues. V was shortened by 6 bases and J by 1 base, with 14 bases between the two germline ends. From germline, CDR1 is MNHEY and CDR2 SMNVEV (reference sequence). Study-level results: Compared with healthy controls (2/35), patient top clones favored TRBV06 (8/27).

The V call is TRBV27, the J call TRBJ2-3; D is possibly TRBD2 (7 bases). The sequence derives from a human donor in good health. Sequencing input: CD4+ T cells from blood buffy coats. The CDR3 DNA is TGTGCCAGCAGCGTACGGGGGGCCGGCACAGATACGCAGTATTTT. Protein sequence: CASSVRGAGTDTQYF.